A single sample is the source of the 32 T cell receptor beta chains below, sequenced in a study of blood T cells in healthy people across ages. Together with a sample-barcoded 5' primer, a J-beta primer mix was included in a second PCR lasting roughly 6 to 12 cycles. A single record per CDR3 protein comes from TCRdb applying MiXCR to the 5' RACE reads. The sample gives about 1 million distinct CDR3 sequences, 25% of which show up once; approximately 0.71% is in the top ten. These data were likewise used in another study, on T cells of mothers and their children.

Sample: blood. All receptors derive from a girl aged 2-10 years in good health.

CDR3 loop: CASSFKRGARETQYF. CDR3 bases: TGTGCCAGCAGTTTTAAGCGGGGGGCCAGGGAGACCCAGTACTTC. V is TRBV12-3 or TRBV12-4 and J is TRBJ2-5; 9 bases line up with TRBD2. V lost 3 bases, J lost 5 bases, and 7 bases stayed unmatched. The CDR3 spans 15 residues.

The chain couples TRBV6-2 or TRBV6-3 to TRBJ2-4; TRBD2 agrees at 8 bases. The CDR3 loop spans 15 amino acids. CDR1 is MNHEY, CDR2 SVGEGT, per germline. The trim removed 4 bases at V and 3 bases at J, leaving 5 bases unmatched. The CDR3 protein is CASSLAGSDKNIQYF. Written as DNA, the CDR3 is TGTGCCAGCAGTTTAGCGGGGTCTGACAAAAACATTCAGTACTTC.

This clonotype was seen a handful of times. The chain uses TRBV6-6 and TRBJ2-7, with 7 bases lining up with TRBD1. CDR3 length: 14 residues. The J segment lost 4 bases and the V segment lost 4 bases, leaving 7 bases of the junction unmatched. From germline, CDR1 is MNHNY and CDR2 SVGAGI (reference sequence). CDR3 nucleotides: TGTGCCAGCAGTTTCCCCGGACAGGTTTACGAGCAGTACTTC. Encoded protein: CASSFPGQVYEQYF.

The chain has TRBV7-2 and TRBJ2-3; TRBD1 is a possible D gene (5 bases). CDR1 SGHTA and CDR2 FQGNSA come from the germline V gene. The germline V and J ends were trimmed by 1 base and 5 bases, with 10 bases remaining between them. CDR3 length equals 14 residues. CDR3 sequence: CASSLVVGVDTQYF. The DNA of the CDR3 is TGTGCCAGCAGCTTAGTGGTAGGGGTAGATACGCAGTATTTT. Combining the CDR3 with reference TRBV7-2 and TRBJ2-3 gives the whole variable domain GAGVSQSPSNKVTEKGKDVELRCDPISGHTALYWYRQSLGQGLEFLIYFQGNSAPDKSGLPSDRFSAERTGGSVSTLTIQRTQQEDSAVYLCASSLVVGVDTQYFGPGTRLTVL.

This clonotype was detected only a few times. The gene calls are TRBV7-3 and TRBJ2-2; the D is unclear. The V and J ends lost 5 bases and 4 bases respectively, with 20 bases between them. Germline CDR1 reads SGHTA; CDR2 reads FQGTGA. This CDR3 spans 17 amino acids. This CDR3 is CASSPSGSGRGTGELFF. In nucleotides, the CDR3 is TGTGCCAGCAGCCCCTCAGGTTCCGGTCGAGGCACCGGGGAGCTGTTTTTT.

In this sample, this clonotype turned up many times. The chain combines TRBV29-1 with TRBJ2-2; D is uncertain. This CDR3 comprises 13 residues. The germline gives CDR1 SQVTM, CDR2 ANQGSEA. Trimming removed 0 bases from V and 4 bases from J, with 6 bases in between. This CDR3 reads CSVEDGSTGELFF. The CDR3 bases are TGCAGCGTTGAAGATGGTAGCACCGGGGAGCTGTTTTTT.

The rearrangement uses TRBV28 and TRBJ2-1; 9 bases agree with TRBD2. Unmatched junction bases numbered 11, after V lost 8 bases and J lost 0 bases. This CDR3 is built from 17 residues. CDR1 is MDHEN, CDR2 SYDVKM, per germline. The CDR3 DNA reads TGTGCCAGCTTTGATAACGCGGGAGGGAGCTCCTACAATGAGCAGTTCTTC. Amino acids: CASFDNAGGSSYNEQFF.

The chain joins TRBV6-2 or TRBV6-3 to TRBJ2-1; a possible D gene is TRBD1 (5 bases). The CDR3 has 19 residues. V was trimmed by 0 bases and J by 4 bases, leaving 22 bases between them. CDR1 MNHEY and CDR2 SVGEGT come from the germline V gene. Here the CDR3 reads CASSYSLKIVDPGYNEQFF. The CDR3 nucleotides read TGTGCCAGCAGTTACTCGCTGAAAATTGTCGACCCAGGGTACAATGAGCAGTTCTTC.

This clonotype turned up a few times. This chain uses TRBV28 with TRBJ2-5; D gene unclear. The CDR3 totals 11 residues. V lost 0 bases to trimming and J lost 7 bases, with 3 bases between them. Germline CDR1 reads MDHEN; CDR2 reads SYDVKM. The CDR3 reads CASSLWGTQYF. CDR3 nucleotides: TGTGCCAGCAGTTTATGGGGGACCCAGTACTTC.

In this sample, this clonotype turned up a few times. This chain links TRBV12-3 or TRBV12-4 with TRBJ2-5; 9 bases align to TRBD2. This CDR3 contains 14 residues. V trimming: 6 bases; J trimming: 2 bases; junction bases outside the gene matches: 4. CDR3 region: CASRREGSQETQYF. The CDR3 region has the DNA TGTGCCAGCAGGCGGGAGGGGTCTCAAGAGACCCAGTACTTC.

This clonotype showed up just a few times. The chain is built from TRBV6-1 and TRBJ1-5, with 8 bases identical to TRBD1. This CDR3 comprises 13 residues. Unmatched junction bases numbered 5, after V lost 6 bases and J lost 7 bases. The germline CDR1 and CDR2 sequences are MNHNS and SASEGT. The CDR3 DNA sequence: TGTGCCAGCAGCATGACAGGGGCACAGCCCCAGCATTTT. Translation: CASSMTGAQPQHF.

This clonotype was picked up a small number of times. The chain carries TRBV12-3 or TRBV12-4 and TRBJ2-7; the D is unclear. This CDR3 has 14 residues. V dropped 7 bases and J dropped 2 bases, with 15 bases sitting between them. CDR3 loop: CASNSRAHPYEQYF. CDR3 sequence (DNA): TGTGCCAGCAATTCCCGGGCTCACCCCTACGAGCAGTACTTC.

This clonotype was observed a handful of times. This chain connects TRBV11-3 to TRBJ2-3, with a tentative D call TRBD2 (6 bases). The germline V gene encodes CDR1 SGHNT and CDR2 YENEEA. The CDR3 is made up of 14 amino acids. Trimming left V 5 bases short and J 2 bases short, with 11 bases between. The CDR3 spells CASSRDFYTDTQYF. In DNA form, the CDR3 reads TGTGCCAGCAGCCGGGACTTCTACACAGATACGCAGTATTTT.

This chain links TRBV7-9 with TRBJ1-4; D possibly corresponds to TRBD1 (5 bases). Germline loops: CDR1 SEHNR, CDR2 FQNEAQ (reference sequence). The CDR3 loop spans 12 amino acids. Trimming took 5 bases from V and 6 from J, leaving 7 bases between them. The CDR3 DNA reads as TGTGCCAGCAGCCGACAGTATGAAAAACTGTTTTTT. Its translation is CASSRQYEKLFF.

Only a few counts were recorded for this clonotype. The chain joins TRBV7-8 to TRBJ1-5; TRBD1 matches at 7 bases. This CDR3 comprises 15 residues. Trimming cost V 4 bases and J 12 bases; bases outside gene matches: 15. The germline V gene encodes CDR1 SGHVS and CDR2 FQNEAQ. CDR3 nucleotides: TGTGCCAGCAGCTCAAACTTCGGGGAGCAGGGGGGCCAGCATTTT. It translates to CASSSNFGEQGGQHF.

This clonotype was seen only a few times. The chain has TRBV7-4 and TRBJ2-7; 9 positions match TRBD1. The CDR3 covers 18 residues. V was pared by 5 bases and J by 3 bases, with 17 bases of the junction left unmatched. CDR1 is SGHVT and CDR2 is SQSDAQ in the germline V gene. The CDR3 nucleotides are TGTGCCAGCAGCGAAAACCACTTCCGGGACAGGGAAAACTACGAGCAGTACTTC. It is translated as CASSENHFRDRENYEQYF.

V and J are TRBV20-1 and TRBJ1-5; 7 nucleotides agree with TRBD1. Germline V CDR1 and CDR2: DFQATT, SNEGSKA (reference sequence). This CDR3 has 12 amino acids. The J segment lost 7 bases and the V segment lost 2 bases, leaving 2 bases of the junction unmatched. CDR3 residues: CSARRQGQPQHF. The CDR3 DNA reads TGCAGTGCTAGACGACAGGGACAGCCCCAGCATTTT.

The chain links TRBV20-1 to TRBJ2-5, with no clear D. TRBJ2-7 explains the end of the DNA better; the J call may be wrong. CDR3 length equals 12 residues. The germline V gene encodes CDR1 DFQATT and CDR2 SNEGSKA (reference sequence). In nucleotides, the CDR3 is TGCAGTGCTATCGGCAGAACCTACGAGCAGTACTTC. This sequence encodes CSAIGRTYEQYF.

There are a few counts of this clonotype. The chain uses TRBV29-1 and TRBJ2-5; D unresolved. The CDR3 runs 11 residues. CDR1 and CDR2 from the germline V gene are SQVTM and ANQGSEA. Trimming took 6 bases from V and 11 from J, leaving 16 bases between them. CDR3 region: CSVRKGGEQYF. CDR3 bases: TGCAGCGTCCGGAAGGGCGGAGAGCAGTACTTC.

The V gene is TRBV11-2, the J gene TRBJ1-1; TRBD1 matches 9 bases. CDR1 and CDR2 (germline): SGHAT, FQNNGV. V was clipped by 3 bases and J by 6 bases; unmatched bases: 5. CDR3 length equals 14 residues. The CDR3 is CASSFSDRGAEAFF. The CDR3 DNA sequence: TGTGCCAGCAGCTTCTCTGACAGGGGGGCTGAAGCTTTCTTT.

This chain connects TRBV27 to TRBJ2-5, with 7 bases matching TRBD1. TRBJ2-7 matches the DNA end more closely, so the J call is doubtful. CDR1 and CDR2 from the germline V gene are MNHEY and SMNVEV (reference sequence). CDR3 size: 14 residues. The DNA of the CDR3 is TGTGCCAGCAGAGAACTGGACAGGCTCTACGAGCAGTACTTC. Amino acid sequence: CASRELDRLYEQYF.

The rearrangement uses TRBV19 and TRBJ2-1, with D possibly matching TRBD1 (6 bases). V lost 5 bases, J lost 6 bases, and 20 bases lay in between. The germline V gene has CDR1 LNHDA and CDR2 SQIVND (reference sequence). The CDR3 length is 16 residues. This CDR3 reads CASSWDTPSPINEQFF. As DNA, the CDR3 is TGTGCCAGTAGTTGGGACACCCCATCCCCTATCAATGAGCAGTTCTTC.

The chain recombines TRBV12-3 or TRBV12-4 with TRBJ1-1, with 7 bases lining up with TRBD1. The CDR3 spans 13 residues. Trimming took 7 bases from V and 5 from J; bases not matched to a gene: 7. The CDR3 region is CASTNQGGTEAFF. The CDR3 DNA reads as TGTGCCAGCACGAACCAGGGGGGGACTGAAGCTTTCTTT.

This clonotype occurred a few times. The V and J genes are TRBV9 and TRBJ1-1; no definite D call. The CDR3 consists of 15 residues. Germline CDR1 SGDLS, CDR2 YYNGEE. Trimming stripped 0 bases from V and 4 bases from J, with 13 bases between. CDR3 nucleotides: TGTGCCAGCAGCGTAGCTCCAGACCCTGTCACTGAAGCTTTCTTT. Its protein product is CASSVAPDPVTEAFF. The variable domain in full, completed from reference TRBV9 and TRBJ1-1, reads DSGVTQTPKHLITATGQRVTLRCSPRSGDLSVYWYQQSLDQGLQFLIQYYNGEERAKGNILERFSAQQFPDLHSELNLSSLELGDSALYFCASSVAPDPVTEAFFGQGTRLTVV.

The rearrangement joins TRBV12-5 to TRBJ2-1; no clear D gene. With the DNA end fitting TRBJ2-7 better, the J assignment may be wrong. The CDR3 is made up of 13 amino acids. Germline V gives CDR1 LGHNT, CDR2 FRNRAP. The CDR3 reads CASGSPSSYEQYF. DNA of the CDR3: TGTGCTAGTGGTTCCCCTTCGTCCTACGAGCAGTACTTC.

This chain uses TRBV4-1 with TRBJ1-6; D unresolved. The CDR3 has 13 residues. Per germline, CDR1 MGHRA and CDR2 YSYEKL. Deletions cut 3 bases from V and 10 bases from J, with 10 bases between. CDR3 coding DNA: TGCGCCAGCAGCCAGCCTGGCGTCTCACCCCTCCACTTT. Translated, it gives CASSQPGVSPLHF.

This clonotype was recorded only once. The V and J genes are TRBV29-1 and TRBJ2-6; the D is unclear. The CDR3 length is 14 residues. Trimming stripped 6 bases from V and 0 bases from J, with 9 bases between. The germline V gene encodes CDR1 SQVTM and CDR2 ANQGSEA. The CDR3 is CSVSSASGANVLTF. In DNA, the CDR3 is TGCAGCGTCAGCTCAGCCTCTGGGGCCAACGTCCTGACTTTC.

The chain couples TRBV11-3 to TRBJ2-1, with a tentative D call TRBD2 (5 bases). V was trimmed by 6 bases and J by 6 bases, leaving 15 bases between them. The length of the CDR3 is 14 residues. From germline, CDR1 is SGHNT and CDR2 YENEEA. The CDR3 loop is CASSSGLDPNEQFF. In DNA, the CDR3 is TGTGCCAGCAGTTCTGGACTCGACCCCAATGAGCAGTTCTTC.

Notes on this clonotype: The junction and the germline gene differ at one end; a read error may be behind it. This sequence joins TRBV2 and TRBJ1-5; possibly TRBD1 for D (6 bases). Per germline, CDR1 SNHLY and CDR2 FYNNEI. There are 15 residues in the CDR3. The DNA for the CDR3 is TGTGCCAGCAGTGCGTGGACAGTGGACAATCGGCCCCAGCATTTT. It is translated as CASSAWTVDNRPQHF.

This clonotype came up a few times. V usage is TRBV24-1 and J usage is TRBJ1-5; the match to TRBD1 covers 9 bases. The CDR3 sequence is 15 residues long. J lost 7 bases, V lost 4 bases, and 7 bases had no gene match. CDR1 KGHDR and CDR2 SFDVKD come from the germline V gene. The CDR3, as DNA: TGTGCCACCAGTGACACGGGACAGGGCAGGCAGCCCCAGCATTTT. Its protein is CATSDTGQGRQPQHF.

The J gene is TRBJ2-7, the V gene TRBV20-1; D perhaps matches TRBD2 (6 bases). The J call is doubtful: the DNA matches TRBJ2-1 better. The V gene's germline CDR1 is DFQATT and CDR2 SNEGSKA (reference sequence). The CDR3 has 14 amino acids. CDR3 nucleotides: TGCAGTGCTGCCCGGGACCTCGGGGGACATGAGCAGTTCTTC. Its protein is CSAARDLGGHEQFF.

In this sample, this clonotype turned up a few times. An end of the junction differs from the germline gene, which may be a read error. The chain recombines TRBV29-1 with TRBJ2-5; the match to TRBD1 covers 7 bases. The J call could be wrong; TRBJ2-1 is a better fit for the DNA end. CDR1 SQVTM and CDR2 ANQGSEA come from the germline V gene. The CDR3 spans 16 residues. The CDR3 is CSVEGAGDSIYNEQFF. CDR3 DNA: TGCAGCGTCGAAGGGGCAGGGGACAGTATATACAATGAGCAGTTCTTC.